This T cell receptor beta chain was recorded in a study of T cells in Graves' hyperthyroidism and ophthalmopathy (dated by TCRdb to about 2019). Regarding the research as a whole: Peripheral blood samples were taken at the time of initial diagnosis, prior to any treatment. To identify distinguishing TCR V-J signatures, a discovery cohort of 90 to 100 patients was used, comprising approximately 40 with Graves' ophthalmopathy and 57 with stable Graves' hyperthyroidism. An independent validation cohort of under 20 hyperthyroidism patients and 17 patients who later progressed to ophthalmopathy tested prospective prediction of ophthalmopathy. For training and testing, the 100 or so patients in the discovery cohort were randomly divided in a 7:3 ratio. Thyroid tissue and blood T-cell repertoires from several Graves' hyperthyroidism patients were also compared in the study. Once sampling was done, hyperthyroidism patients were given methimazole at a starting dose of 30 mg daily, whereas ophthalmopathy patients were given high-dose intravenous methylprednisolone. According to the paper, TCR Vbeta CDR3 sequencing was carried out on around 140 peripheral blood samples, which came from some 41 ophthalmopathy, around 74 hyperthyroidism and approximately 17 progressor patients.

Taken from the germline V gene, the CDR1 and CDR2 loops are SGHVS and FNYEAQ. V sheds 4 bases and J sheds 0 bases, leaving 9 bases between their ends. The CDR3 runs 14 amino acids, cysteine and phenylalanine included. Of the read, only the CDR3 DNA is kept; its 42 bases are in frame from base 1. The full study reports these points: In validation, progression to ophthalmopathy was predicted by the model with 65% to 71% sensitivity and about 72% specificity, a median of around 5.9 months before onset. Most expanded thyroid clonotypes (frequency above 0.001) were also found in blood, which suggests that blood repertoires may mirror thyroid immune responses. A 13 V-J signature model separated ophthalmopathy from stable hyperthyroidism, with roughly 88% sensitivity and about 81% specificity in cross-validation and 80%/75% in testing. Sample size was not statistically predetermined, and blinding of investigators to group allocation was not performed.

Amplification of TCR beta CDR3 regions was carried out from RNA transcripts. For the first round of RT-PCR on the TCR CDR3, the HTBI primer set was used together with the Qiagen OneStep RT-PCR kit. A second multiplex PCR round built the libraries, followed by size selection and purification. Libraries were sequenced paired-end with 100 bp reads on an Illumina HiSeq2000. As for how the authors treated the data: Raw data were processed with SOAPnuke, discarding reads with adapters, uncalled bases, mean Phred below 15, or no exact constant-primer or identifier match. High-quality paired reads were merged with COPE v1.2.5, and unique nucleotide sequences were defined as clonotypes. MiTCR v1.1 was used to align clonotypes to the IMGT TRBV, TRBD and TRBJ reference segments. The analysis included only V-J combinations with a frequency above 0.0001, which together covered roughly 99% of the repertoires. A TCS score was defined as the ratio between F50 (clonal expansion) and ExV (chaos), using BLOSUM62-based TCRdist between CDR3 peptides within each V-J. Welch's t-statistics and random forest reduced some 510 V-J features to around 14, which were used in a naive Bayes classifier (R e1071). TCRdb took the public reads, trimmed them with fastp at Q25, ran MiXCR for clone calling and kept in-frame beta chains. Rows are unified per CDR3 protein, each entry keeping the most common DNA and genes. The V and J calls and clone size come from TCRdb's table, not from the authors' own analysis. For this sample the table gives a few hundred thousand distinct CDR3 sequences, of which about 17% were detected only once. The biggest ten clones account for just over 55% of the sample.

This clonotype has a handful of counts. There is no known antigen for this receptor. Within one base of it there is no much larger clone, and no base qualities were kept. Ophthalmopathy patients had moderately to severely active disease, Clinical Activity Score of at least 3, NOSPECS grade of at least 4, and duration under 3 months. The study excluded patients with uncontrolled infections, other autoimmune diseases, pregnancy or lactation. Diagnoses were established on the basis of clinical symptoms, serum thyroxine and TRAb, thyroid ultrasound, and orbital computed tomography. PBMCs were isolated from about 9 ml of fresh peripheral blood by Ficoll-Paque density gradient centrifugation. Total RNA was extracted with Trizol reagent, and quality was checked on an Agilent 2100 Bioanalyzer.

This clonotype was sampled from a woman between 55 and 75 years old with Graves' ophthalmopathy. Sequenced material: blood. Recombination connected TRBV7-6 to TRBJ1-1; the D gene identity is not certain. The CDR3 region has the sequence CASSSENLNTEAFF. DNA sequence: TGTGCCAGCAGCTCAGAGAACCTGAACACTGAAGCTTTCTTT.